This T cell receptor beta chain was identified in a study of human T cells and chemical hapten exposure. About this clonotype itself: Its antigen is unknown.

Indicated time point: pre-sensitization, week 0. Specified treatment: therapeutic diphenylcyclopropenone sensitization with weekly scalp DPC. Overall study results and limits: More PT1 expanded TCRs went with higher patch test scores.

Germline V gives CDR1 LGHNA, CDR2 YSLEER. Between the trimmed V and J ends, which lost 0 bases and 7 bases, there was a span of 15 bases. The CDR3 has 16 amino acids. TCRdb re-analysed the RACE reads in MiXCR, keeping a single row per CDR3 protein. In the table there are fewer than 300,000 distinct CDR3 sequences, roughly 8% of which are singletons. Specimen: whole blood, collected in connection with sensitization to the hapten diphenylcyclopropenone (DPC). The source is a young man with alopecia areata. Some clones in this sample may be carry-over from other donors' samples. The V call is TRBV4-3, the J call TRBJ1-4, with D possibly being TRBD1 (5 bases). The DNA of the CDR3 is TGCGCCAGCAGCCAAGATGTCGCGGGGCGCGTTGAAAAACTGTTTTTT. Protein product: CASSQDVAGRVEKLFF.